The 32 T cell receptor beta chains below come from one sample, sequenced in a study of blood T cell repertoires in COVID-19. TCRdb's copy holds only in-frame clones and misses some; the assay was immunoSEQ multiplex PCR. Of about 160,000 clones in the sample, 60% to 85% were seen once. The sequencing input was peripheral blood. The source of these receptors is a woman in her fifties or sixties with COVID-19, enrolled during active disease.

The chain uses TRBV3-1 (or the pseudogene TRBV3-2) and TRBJ2-7, with 7 nucleotides matching TRBD2. J was trimmed by 3 bases and V by 3 bases; bases with no gene match: 20. This CDR3 contains 19 residues. Germline CDR1 is LGHDT and CDR2 is YNNKEL (reference sequence). This CDR3 is CASSQERGVGRRPDYEQYF. As DNA, the CDR3 is TGTGCCAGCAGCCAGGAGCGGGGTGTAGGCCGGAGGCCTGACTACGAGCAGTACTTC.

This clone was seen a few times. This chain connects TRBV12-3 or TRBV12-4 to TRBJ2-2; possible D gene TRBD2, 5 bases. The CDR3 totals 13 residues. Trimming took 7 bases from V and 6 from J, leaving 12 bases between them. CDR3 amino acids: CASTPLRAGELFF. The CDR3 nucleotides are TGTGCCAGCACCCCTCTGCGGGCCGGGGAGCTGTTTTTT.

The genes are TRBV5-1 and TRBJ2-5; TRBD2 is a possible D gene (6 bases). The CDR3 extends over 15 amino acids. Trimming shortened V by 4 bases and J by 6 bases, and 19 bases separated the two germline ends. The germline CDR1 and CDR2 sequences are SGHRS and YFSETQ. The CDR3 sequence is CASSGAASAGKTQYF. CDR3 DNA sequence: TGCGCCAGCAGCGGGGCCGCCTCGGCGGGGAAGACCCAGTACTTC. The full variable domain, completed using reference TRBV5-1 and TRBJ2-5, is KAGVTQTPRYLIKTRGQQVTLSCSPISGHRSVSWYQQTPGQGLQFLFEYFSETQRNKGNFPGRFSGRQFSNSRSEMNVSTLELGDSALYLCASSGAASAGKTQYFGPGTRLLVL.

This rearrangement joins TRBV15 to TRBJ2-6; D unclear. This CDR3 comprises 15 residues. Germline CDR1 LNHNV, CDR2 YYDKDF (reference sequence). The CDR3 is CASRLDAAGANVLTF. The CDR3 coding sequence is TGTGCTTCTCGTCTAGACGCTGCTGGGGCCAACGTCCTGACTTTC. Full variable domain (rest looked up from reference TRBV15 and TRBJ2-6): DAMVIQNPRYQVTQFGKPVTLSCSQTLNHNVMYWYQQKSSQAPKLLFHYYDKDFNNEADTPDNFQSRRPNTSFCFLDIRSPGLGDTAMYLCASRLDAAGANVLTFGAGSRLTVL.

The chain combines TRBV10-1 with TRBJ2-1; tentatively, D is TRBD2 (5 bases). Trimming took 8 bases from V and 7 from J, leaving 12 bases between them. From germline, CDR1 is WNHNN and CDR2 SYGVQD (reference sequence). The CDR3 extends over 12 amino acids. In DNA, the CDR3 is TGCGCCAGCTCAAGGGAGACAAATGAGCAGTTCTTC. This gives the protein CASSRETNEQFF.

This clone is a singleton in its sample. The chain recombines TRBV10-3 with TRBJ1-1; weak D call: TRBD1 (6 bases). The CDR3 extends over 15 amino acids. Germline CDR1 reads ENHRY; CDR2 reads SYGVKD. The V and J ends lost 0 bases and 1 base respectively, with 9 bases between them. CDR3 nucleotide sequence: TGTGCCATCAGTGAGTCCCGGACAGAGAACACTGAAGCTTTCTTT. Encoded protein: CAISESRTENTEAFF.

The chain couples TRBV7-2 to TRBJ1-4; TRBD1 matches 8 bases. The CDR3 sequence is 15 residues long. Unmatched junction bases numbered 2, after V lost 2 bases and J lost 3 bases. Looked up from germline, CDR1 is SGHTA and CDR2 is FQGNSA. CDR3 in DNA: TGTGCCAGCAGCTTATCCAGGGGGCCTAATGAAAAACTGTTTTTT. Translating it yields CASSLSRGPNEKLFF.

The chain carries TRBV6-5 and TRBJ2-1; 11 bases map to TRBD2. Germline V lookup: CDR1 MNHEY, CDR2 SVGAGI. V was pared by 4 bases and J by 8 bases, with 4 bases of the junction left unmatched. CDR3 length equals 14 residues. Here the CDR3 DNA reads TGTGCCAGCAGTTTTAGCGGGGGGGCATATGAGCAGTTCTTC. This gives the protein CASSFSGGAYEQFF.

V and J are TRBV19 and TRBJ1-1; the D gene is possibly TRBD1 (6 bases). CDR3 length equals 11 residues. Trimming shortened V by 9 bases and J by 7 bases, and 12 bases separated the two germline ends. CDR1 LNHDA and CDR2 SQIVND come from the germline V gene (reference sequence). The CDR3 loop reads CASRHRVEAFF. CDR3 sequence (DNA): TGTGCCAGCCGGCACAGGGTTGAAGCTTTCTTT.

This chain joins TRBV5-4 and TRBJ1-2; D gene uncertain. Trimming took off 2 bases at V and 0 bases at J, with 5 bases between the two ends. This CDR3 is 13 amino acids long. CDR1 SGHNT and CDR2 YYREEE come from the germline V gene (reference sequence). Written as DNA, the CDR3 is TGTGCCAGCAGCTTAACAGCTAACTATGGCTACACCTTC. As protein: CASSLTANYGYTF.

This sequence joins TRBV4-2 and TRBJ2-7, with TRBD1 matching 7 bases. Germline assignment: CDR1 LGHNA and CDR2 YNFKEQ. The CDR3 covers 15 residues. With V trimmed by 4 bases and J by 3 bases, 9 bases remained unmatched. CDR3 nucleotides: TGTGCCAGCAGCCGATACCGGGACAGTGACTACGAGCAGTACTTC. Its translation: CASSRYRDSDYEQYF.

V usage is TRBV9 and J usage is TRBJ2-7; no clear D. Germline lookup yields CDR1 SGDLS and CDR2 YYNGEE. The V end was cut by 0 bases, the J end by 4 bases, with 11 bases between. This CDR3 has 14 amino acids. DNA for the CDR3: TGTGCCAGCAGCGTAGGATTTGGCTTTTACGAGCAGTACTTC. Protein product: CASSVGFGFYEQYF.

This clone was seen a few times. V and J are TRBV7-6 and TRBJ1-6; 11 positions match TRBD1. The CDR3 covers 15 residues. The V and J ends lost 6 bases and 9 bases, in that order; junction bases with no gene match: 7. Per the germline V gene, CDR1 is SGHVS and CDR2 is FNYEAQ. CDR3 residues: CASRAAGQGGSPLHF. Written as DNA, the CDR3 is TGTGCCAGCAGAGCCGCGGGACAGGGGGGTTCACCCCTCCACTTT.

This clone was detected only a few times. CDR3 in amino acids: CASRRGARGSPLHF. CDR3 nucleotides: TGTGCCAGCAGACGAGGAGCCAGGGGTTCACCCCTCCACTTT. This sequence joins TRBV28 and TRBJ1-6, with TRBD1 as a possible D gene (6 bases). Germline V gene lookup returns CDR1 MDHEN and CDR2 SYDVKM. V lost 6 bases to trimming and J lost 9 bases, with 15 bases between them. The CDR3 sequence is 14 residues long.

V usage is TRBV27 and J usage is TRBJ2-7; 8 nucleotides agree with TRBD2. Germline CDR1 is MNHEY and CDR2 is SMNVEV (reference sequence). CDR3 length: 15 amino acids. V gave up 8 bases and J gave up 2 bases; unmatched junction bases: 11. CDR3 protein: CASSPSGGRPYEQYF. Written as DNA, the CDR3 is TGTGCCAGCTCTCCCTCGGGCGGGAGGCCCTACGAGCAGTACTTC.

V and J are TRBV18 and TRBJ2-7, with D possibly being TRBD2 (5 bases). Germline lookup yields CDR1 KGHSH and CDR2 LQKENI. This CDR3 is built from 13 residues. With 6 bases removed from V and 3 bases from J, the gap between germline ends came to 12 bases. CDR3 DNA sequence: TGTGCCAGCTCGAACGAGGGTTTCTACGAGCAGTACGTC. It encodes CASSNEGFYEQYV.

The gene calls are TRBV5-1 and TRBJ2-3; 7 bases fit TRBD1. The CDR3 consists of 14 residues. Germline V gene sequence: CDR1 SGHRS, CDR2 YFSETQ. V lost 4 bases to trimming and J lost 5 bases; unmatched junction nucleotides: 7. The CDR3 DNA reads TGCGCCAGCAGCCCGGGACAGTCCCTAGATACGCAGTATTTT. Translation: CASSPGQSLDTQYF.

The chain links TRBV30 to TRBJ2-1, with TRBD1 as a possible D gene (6 bases). CDR3 length equals 14 residues. The V end was cut by 4 bases, the J end by 3 bases, with 13 bases between. The V gene's germline CDR1 is GTSNPN and CDR2 SVGIG (reference sequence). The CDR3: CAWIPYRDYNEQFF. CDR3 coding DNA: TGTGCCTGGATTCCTTACAGGGACTACAATGAGCAGTTCTTC.

The V and J genes are TRBV7-8 and TRBJ2-3, with a tentative D call TRBD2 (6 bases). The V gene lost 2 bases and the J gene lost 1 base, with 13 bases spanning the gap. Per the germline V gene, CDR1 is SGHVS and CDR2 is FQNEAQ. This CDR3 has 16 residues. The CDR3 loop reads CASSLWAGPGTDTQYF. The CDR3 DNA reads as TGTGCCAGCAGCTTATGGGCGGGACCCGGCACAGATACGCAGTATTTT.

This clone was detected only once. The V and J genes are TRBV7-8 and TRBJ1-5; TRBD1 matches at 7 bases. Germline V gene lookup returns CDR1 SGHVS and CDR2 FQNEAQ. The CDR3 is 16 amino acids. J lost 2 bases, V lost 1 base, and 5 bases had no gene match. CDR3 sequence (DNA): TGTGCCAGCAGCTTAGGGACAGGTACACGCAATCAGCCCCAGCATTTT. Amino acids: CASSLGTGTRNQPQHF.

The rearrangement uses TRBV30 and TRBJ2-5; 8 nucleotides line up with TRBD1. Germline CDR1 reads GTSNPN; CDR2 reads SVGIG (reference sequence). CDR3 length: 14 residues. Trimming at V came to 3 bases and at J to 5 bases, leaving 8 bases not matched to a gene. This CDR3 reads CAWSPGTGWETQYF. The CDR3 DNA is TGTGCCTGGAGCCCAGGGACAGGCTGGGAGACCCAGTACTTC.

In its sample, this clone was seen once. The chain has TRBV7-2 and TRBJ2-2; tentatively, D is TRBD2 (6 bases). Trimming took off 3 bases at V and 3 bases at J, with 14 bases between the two ends. There are 16 residues in the CDR3. Germline CDR1 and CDR2: SGHTA and FQGNSA. The CDR3 region has the DNA TGTGCCAGCAGCTTGGAGATGAGCGGGTACACCGGGGAGCTGTTTTTT. Translated, it gives CASSLEMSGYTGELFF.

V is TRBV9 and J is TRBJ2-7, with TRBD2 matching 8 bases. V was pared by 0 bases and J by 4 bases, with 9 bases of the junction left unmatched. Germline V gives CDR1 SGDLS, CDR2 YYNGEE. CDR3 length: 16 amino acids. CDR3 nucleotides: TGTGCCAGCAGCGTAGGGGGTAGCGGGAAGGTATACGAGCAGTACTTC. Its protein is CASSVGGSGKVYEQYF.

The chain uses TRBV9 and TRBJ2-2, with TRBD1 matching over 8 bases. Per the germline V gene, CDR1 is SGDLS and CDR2 is YYNGEE. CDR3 length: 17 amino acids. Unmatched junction bases numbered 12, after V lost 3 bases and J lost 5 bases. The CDR3 DNA is TGTGCCAGCAGCGGACCGATCGGCAGGGGGCGAACCGGGGAGCTGTTTTTT. This sequence encodes CASSGPIGRGRTGELFF. Full variable domain (missing parts from reference TRBV9 and TRBJ2-2): DSGVTQTPKHLITATGQRVTLRCSPRSGDLSVYWYQQSLDQGLQFLIQYYNGEERAKGNILERFSAQQFPDLHSELNLSSLELGDSALYFCASSGPIGRGRTGELFFGEGSRLTVL.

The V gene is TRBV5-4, the J gene TRBJ2-2, with D possibly matching TRBD2 (7 bases). V was cut by 0 bases and J by 5 bases, with 17 bases left in between. The CDR3 extends over 17 amino acids. The germline CDR1 and CDR2 sequences are SGHNT and YYREEE (reference sequence). The CDR3: CASSLGYAGAGTGELFF. The CDR3 DNA reads TGTGCCAGCAGCTTGGGGTACGCGGGGGCCGGGACCGGGGAGCTGTTTTTT.

The chain is built from TRBV5-4 and TRBJ2-3; perhaps TRBD1 as D (8 bases). Germline V CDR1 and CDR2: SGHNT, YYREEE (reference sequence). The CDR3 is made up of 19 amino acids. Trimming removed 6 bases at V and 1 base at J, with 27 bases between. CDR3 loop: CASNPGGAAGGIGTDTQYF. CDR3 nucleotides: TGTGCCAGCAACCCTGGGGGGGCGGCAGGGGGCATTGGCACAGATACGCAGTATTTT.

This rearrangement joins TRBV5-4 to TRBJ2-4, with a weak D call TRBD1 (6 bases). This CDR3 comprises 15 residues. Germline values: CDR1 SGHNT, CDR2 YYREEE (reference sequence). The V and J ends lost 8 bases and 0 bases respectively, with 15 bases between them. The CDR3 nucleotides read TGTGCCAGTCAACCCTTGGGGGCAGCCAAAAACATTCAGTACTTC. Its translation: CASQPLGAAKNIQYF.

The chain joins TRBV7-7 to TRBJ2-7, with 9 positions matching TRBD2. CDR1 is SSHAT, CDR2 FNYEAQ, per germline (reference sequence). The CDR3 runs 17 residues. CDR3 DNA: TGTGAGAAAACAGCGGGGGGCCCGAAAGCCCTGCCCTACGAGCAGTACGTC. This codes for CEKTAGGPKALPYEQYV.

The sample holds one count of this clone. The J gene is TRBJ1-2, the V gene TRBV27; D ambiguous. V was clipped by 1 base and J by 8 bases, with 14 bases between them. The CDR3 spans 14 residues. Per germline, CDR1 MNHEY and CDR2 SMNVEV (reference sequence). Here the CDR3 DNA reads TGTGCCAGCAGTTTATACGGATCCGCAGGAGGCTACACCTTC. This gives the protein CASSLYGSAGGYTF.

The V call is TRBV4-1, the J call TRBJ1-4, with D perhaps matching TRBD1 (5 bases). Trimming took off 0 bases at V and 8 bases at J, with 13 bases between the two ends. The germline gives CDR1 MGHRA, CDR2 YSYEKL. The CDR3 is made up of 15 amino acids. In DNA, the CDR3 is TGCGCCAGCAGCCAAGATCGGCAGGGATCCGAAAAACTGTTTTTT. This sequence encodes CASSQDRQGSEKLFF.

In DNA form, the CDR3 reads TGTGCCACCGCGTCTAATGAAAAACTGTTTTTT. Translating it yields CATASNEKLFF. The J gene is TRBJ1-4, the V gene TRBV28; D is uncertain. Germline V gene lookup returns CDR1 MDHEN and CDR2 SYDVKM. Trimming removed 10 bases from V and 3 bases from J, with 6 bases in between. This CDR3 is 11 amino acids long.

The rearrangement uses TRBV3-1 (or the pseudogene TRBV3-2) and TRBJ2-3, with D unclear. V was pared by 2 bases and J by 4 bases, with 7 bases between. The CDR3 has 13 residues. The V gene's germline CDR1 is LGHDT and CDR2 YNNKEL (reference sequence). The DNA for the CDR3 is TGTGCCAGCAGCCAAAATGAGGCAGATACGCAGTATTTT. Its translation is CASSQNEADTQYF.